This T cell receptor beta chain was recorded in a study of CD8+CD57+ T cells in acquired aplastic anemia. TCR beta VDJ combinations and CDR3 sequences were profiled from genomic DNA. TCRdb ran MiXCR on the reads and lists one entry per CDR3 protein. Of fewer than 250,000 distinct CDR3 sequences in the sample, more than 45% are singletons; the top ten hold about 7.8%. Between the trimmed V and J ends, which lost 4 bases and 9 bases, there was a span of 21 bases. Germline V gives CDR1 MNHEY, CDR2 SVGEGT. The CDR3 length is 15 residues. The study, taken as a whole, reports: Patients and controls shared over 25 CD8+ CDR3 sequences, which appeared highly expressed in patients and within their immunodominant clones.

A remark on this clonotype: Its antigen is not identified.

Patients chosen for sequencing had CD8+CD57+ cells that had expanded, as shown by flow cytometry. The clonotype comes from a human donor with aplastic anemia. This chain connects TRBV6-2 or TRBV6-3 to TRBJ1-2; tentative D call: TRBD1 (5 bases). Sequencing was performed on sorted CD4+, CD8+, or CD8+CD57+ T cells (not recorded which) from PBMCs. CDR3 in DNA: TGTGCCAGCAGTTTCCATACCGGGACGCCTGCCAGCTACACCTTC. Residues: CASSFHTGTPASYTF.